These 22 T cell receptor beta chains came from one sample sequenced in a study of T cells after yellow fever vaccination. TCRdb used MiXCR to reprocess the 5' RACE reads, holding one entry per CDR3 protein. The table records 500,000 to 650,000 distinct CDR3 sequences, 9% to 15% of them present only once. The source material was PBMCs, sampled on the day of the yellow fever booster vaccination. Receptors were obtained from a man aged 30-40 years who received the YFV17D yellow fever vaccine.

The chain has TRBV12-3 or TRBV12-4 and TRBJ1-3; 8 positions match TRBD1. This CDR3 comprises 17 residues. The ends lost 2 bases at V and 0 bases at J; junction bases unmatched: 6. In DNA form, the CDR3 reads TGTGCCAGCAGTTTACCTACGGGACAGGTCTCTGGAAACACCATATATTTT. It is translated as CASSLPTGQVSGNTIYF.

This clonotype showed up just a few times. CDR3 in amino acids: CASSLEGGRTNNEQFF. CDR3 nucleotide sequence: TGTGCCAGCAGCTTAGAGGGCGGGAGGACCAACAATGAGCAGTTCTTC. The chain has TRBV7-9 and TRBJ2-1; 8 bases fit TRBD2. This CDR3 spans 16 amino acids. The ends lost 1 base at V and 5 bases at J; junction bases unmatched: 7. CDR1 is SEHNR, CDR2 FQNEAQ, per germline (reference sequence).

This clonotype was seen a few times. The genes are TRBV4-1 and TRBJ2-7, with D unresolved. V lost 4 bases, J lost 3 bases, and 10 bases lay in between. Germline lookup yields CDR1 MGHRA and CDR2 YSYEKL. There are 13 residues in the CDR3. The DNA for the CDR3 is TGCGCCAGCAGCCCTGGGGTAAGCTACGAGCAGTACTTC. Translated, it gives CASSPGVSYEQYF.

The V and J genes are TRBV5-4 and TRBJ2-7, with TRBD2 matching 11 bases. CDR3 size: 18 residues. From germline, CDR1 is SGHNT and CDR2 YYREEE (reference sequence). The trim removed 3 bases at V and 3 bases at J, leaving 14 bases unmatched. The CDR3 spells CASSSPSSGRSSGYEQYF. In DNA, the CDR3 is TGTGCCAGCAGCTCCCCCTCTAGCGGGAGGTCTTCCGGCTACGAGCAGTACTTC.

This chain links TRBV5-1 with TRBJ2-5; D possibly corresponds to TRBD2 (5 bases). This CDR3 contains 13 residues. The V end was cut by 4 bases, the J end by 4 bases, with 11 bases between. Germline assignment: CDR1 SGHRS and CDR2 YFSETQ. The CDR3 is CASSREPTETQYF. In DNA, the CDR3 is TGCGCCAGCAGCAGGGAGCCCACAGAGACCCAGTACTTC.

The chain links TRBV2 to TRBJ2-4; tentatively, D is TRBD2 (5 bases). Germline CDR1 and CDR2: SNHLY and FYNNEI. Between the trimmed V and J ends, which lost 1 base and 10 bases, there was a span of 8 bases. The CDR3 consists of 12 residues. The CDR3 region has the DNA TGTGCCAGCAGTGAAGACAGAGGGATTCAGTACTTC. Encoded protein: CASSEDRGIQYF.

V and J are TRBV10-3 and TRBJ1-5; no reliable D call. Germline-derived CDR1 and CDR2 are ENHRY and SYGVKD. Trimming took 3 bases from V and 2 from J, leaving 8 bases between them. The CDR3 length is 14 residues. CDR3 residues: CAISEGYGNQPQHF. The CDR3 nucleotides are TGTGCCATCAGTGAAGGGTACGGCAATCAGCCCCAGCATTTT.

The chain uses TRBV7-2 and TRBJ2-1; D is ambiguous. The CDR3 sequence is 14 residues long. V lost 7 bases, J lost 4 bases, and 14 bases lay in between. Germline V gene data show CDR1 as SGHTA and CDR2 as FQGNSA. The CDR3 reads CASNPGTAYNEQFF. CDR3 in DNA: TGTGCCAGCAACCCAGGTACCGCGTACAATGAGCAGTTCTTC.

This clonotype occurred many times. This chain joins TRBV6-5 and TRBJ2-2; 9 nucleotides align to TRBD1. CDR3 length: 19 residues. Trimming removed 4 bases from V and 1 base from J; junction bases left unmatched: 13. CDR1 and CDR2 (germline): MNHEY, SVGAGI. CDR3 bases: TGTGCCAGCAGTTTCCGGACAGGGGCCTTAGCGGAGAACACCGGGGAGCTGTTTTTT. This translates into CASSFRTGALAENTGELFF.

This clonotype was observed a handful of times. The chain links TRBV12-3 or TRBV12-4 to TRBJ2-1, with 14 bases fitting TRBD2. The length of the CDR3 is 20 residues. The V segment lost 10 bases and the J segment 0 bases; nucleotides outside the gene matches: 17. CDR3 DNA sequence: TGTGCCACCAACTCAGGGACTAGCGGGAGAGACCTGCACTCCTACAATGAGCAGTTCTTC. As protein: CATNSGTSGRDLHSYNEQFF.

The V call is TRBV20-1, the J call TRBJ2-1; 10 bases agree with TRBD2. CDR3 size: 15 residues. CDR1 is DFQATT and CDR2 is SNEGSKA in the germline V gene (reference sequence). The V gene end was trimmed by 5 bases and the J gene end by 7 bases; junction bases not matched to a gene: 11. CDR3 sequence: CSAGSLAGEQNEQFF. In DNA form, the CDR3 reads TGCAGTGCTGGCTCTCTAGCGGGAGAGCAGAATGAGCAGTTCTTC.

This clonotype was recorded a few times. CDR3 region: CASSQDQLRQFF. The DNA of the CDR3 is TGTGCCAGCAGCCAAGATCAGCTCCGCCAGTTCTTC. The chain joins TRBV4-2 to TRBJ2-1, with D unresolved. The length of the CDR3 is 12 residues. The germline gives CDR1 LGHNA, CDR2 YNFKEQ. Trimming took off 0 bases at V and 13 bases at J, with 10 bases between the two ends.

This clonotype was seen only a few times. The rearrangement links TRBV29-1 to TRBJ2-7; D is possibly TRBD2 (6 bases). CDR3 size: 13 residues. The germline V gene encodes CDR1 SQVTM and CDR2 ANQGSEA. V dropped 6 bases and J dropped 2 bases, with 14 bases sitting between them. CDR3 in DNA: TGCAGCGTGAGGACTATAGTGGCCTACGAGCAGTACTTC. It specifies CSVRTIVAYEQYF.

This clonotype was recorded a few times. J is TRBJ2-1 and V is TRBV6-1; D is possibly TRBD1 (6 bases). The V end lost 6 bases, the J end lost 8 bases, and 17 bases lay between the germline ends. The CDR3 contains 14 residues. Germline-derived CDR1 and CDR2 are MNHNS and SASEGT. CDR3 sequence: CASRTGTSVDEQFF. CDR3 DNA: TGTGCCAGCAGAACCGGGACATCAGTCGATGAGCAGTTCTTC.

This chain joins TRBV5-1 and TRBJ2-2; D tentatively reads TRBD1 or TRBD2 (5 bases each). Trimming took 4 bases from V and 3 from J, leaving 19 bases between them. Germline lookup yields CDR1 SGHRS and CDR2 YFSETQ. The CDR3 consists of 17 residues. CDR3 sequence: CASSPGQGGYHTGELFF. CDR3 coding DNA: TGCGCCAGCAGCCCGGGGCAGGGCGGATATCACACCGGGGAGCTGTTTTTT.

The V and J genes are TRBV7-6 and TRBJ2-5, with TRBD1 matching 8 bases. CDR1 and CDR2 from the germline V gene are SGHVS and FNYEAQ. The J segment lost 3 bases and the V segment lost 9 bases, leaving 18 bases of the junction unmatched. CDR3 length equals 17 residues. CDR3 residues: CASSKGALQGAKETQYF. CDR3 DNA: TGTGCCAGTTCCAAAGGGGCCTTGCAGGGGGCCAAAGAGACCCAGTACTTC.

This clonotype was detected once. This sequence joins TRBV9 and TRBJ1-4; no definite D call. The length of the CDR3 is 15 residues. Germline CDR1 is SGDLS and CDR2 is YYNGEE. The V end was cut by 2 bases, the J end by 8 bases, with 16 bases between. The CDR3: CASSVGPEVWEKLFF. The CDR3 DNA follows: TGTGCCAGCAGCGTCGGGCCCGAGGTATGGGAAAAACTGTTTTTT.

The chain uses TRBV20-1 and TRBJ2-1; 7 bases are shared with TRBD1. The germline V gene encodes CDR1 DFQATT and CDR2 SNEGSKA (reference sequence). With V trimmed by 3 bases and J by 9 bases, 14 bases remained unmatched. The CDR3 runs 15 residues. The CDR3 reads CSARDLRTGSFEQFF. The CDR3, as DNA: TGCAGTGCTAGGGATCTCCGGACAGGTTCTTTTGAGCAGTTCTTC.

V and J are TRBV21-1 and TRBJ2-7; TRBD2 is the table's D call and was not checked against the DNA. TRBV21-1 is a pseudogene segment. The CDR3 loop spans 18 amino acids. CDR3 protein: CASSKWRSGGPMTYEQYF. CDR3 coding DNA: TGTGCCAGCAGCAAATGGCGGTCGGGGGGGCCGATGACCTACGAGCAGTACTTC.

The rearrangement uses TRBV20-1 and TRBJ2-3; 8 bases agree with TRBD2. CDR3 length: 16 residues. Trimming cost V 6 bases and J 0 bases; bases outside gene matches: 11. Germline values: CDR1 DFQATT, CDR2 SNEGSKA (reference sequence). The CDR3 sequence is CSAGGARDYSTDTQYF. The CDR3 coding sequence is TGCAGTGCCGGGGGGGCCAGGGACTATAGCACAGATACGCAGTATTTT.

This clonotype was detected ten times or more. J is TRBJ1-5 and V is TRBV19, with D uncertain. Trimming removed 2 bases at V and 4 bases at J, with 12 bases between. CDR1 is LNHDA and CDR2 is SQIVND in the germline V gene (reference sequence). This CDR3 comprises 15 residues. The CDR3 spells CASSILSGGNQPQHF. The CDR3 DNA reads TGTGCCAGTAGTATACTGTCAGGCGGGAATCAGCCCCAGCATTTT. The full variable domain, completed using reference TRBV19 and TRBJ1-5, is DGGITQSPKYLFRKEGQNVTLSCEQNLNHDAMYWYRQDPGQGLRLIYYSQIVNDFQKGDIAEGYSVSREKKESFPLTVTSAQKNPTAFYLCASSILSGGNQPQHFGDGTRLSIL.

The sample holds a few counts of this clonotype. The rearrangement links TRBV6-1 to TRBJ2-5, with 14 positions matching TRBD2. The CDR3 contains 16 residues. Germline trimming cut 4 bases from V and 5 bases from J; bases unmatched to any gene: 6. The germline CDR1 and CDR2 sequences are MNHNS and SASEGT. The CDR3 DNA is TGTGCCAGCAGTGGCGTGACTAGCGGGAGGGGGGAGACCCAGTACTTC. It codes for CASSGVTSGRGETQYF.